These 20 T cell receptor beta chains were all obtained from the same sample, sequenced in a study of blood T cell repertoires in COVID-19. Sequencing was performed with immunoSEQ multiplex PCR; in TCRdb, only in-frame clones are kept and a portion is missing. The sample includes 19,000 or so clones, 82% of them seen just once. The specimen was peripheral blood. The source of these receptors is a human donor in a cohort sampled during active COVID-19.

The gene calls are TRBV3-1 (or the pseudogene TRBV3-2) and TRBJ1-1; 8 positions agree with TRBD1. With 3 bases clipped from V and 11 bases from J, the junction kept 5 bases outside the gene matches. Germline V lookup: CDR1 LGHDT, CDR2 YNNKEL (reference sequence). The CDR3 runs 12 residues. The CDR3 region has the DNA TGTGCCAGCAGCCAGCCAGGGGGCTCGGCTTTCTTT. It specifies CASSQPGGSAFF.

The chain joins TRBV30 to TRBJ2-1; no definite D call. V lost 4 bases and J lost 0, with 13 bases in between. This CDR3 has 15 amino acids. CDR1 is GTSNPN and CDR2 is SVGIG in the germline V gene (reference sequence). This chain's CDR3 is CAWKKRISSYNEQFF. In nucleotides, the CDR3 is TGTGCCTGGAAGAAGCGAATCAGCTCCTACAATGAGCAGTTCTTC.

The chain has TRBV18 and TRBJ2-2; the match to TRBD1 covers 8 bases. There are 13 residues in the CDR3. Losses at the gene ends were 3 bases for V and 15 bases for J; bases not matched to a gene: 9. Germline values: CDR1 KGHSH, CDR2 LQKENI. CDR3 DNA sequence: TGTGCCAGCTCACCTTCCAGGGGGCTCGAGGTGTTTTTT. Translated: CASSPSRGLEVFF.

The chain is built from TRBV3-1 (or the pseudogene TRBV3-2) and TRBJ1-2; 7 nucleotides line up with TRBD1. CDR1 is LGHDT and CDR2 is YNNKEL in the germline V gene (reference sequence). The V gene end was trimmed by 1 base and the J gene end by 8 bases; junction bases not matched to a gene: 16. The CDR3 length is 17 residues. The CDR3 spells CASSQAPTGAAPKGYTF. The CDR3 coding sequence is TGTGCCAGCAGCCAAGCGCCCACAGGGGCGGCGCCGAAAGGCTACACCTTC.

The chain has TRBV6-4 and TRBJ2-2; the D is unclear. This CDR3 is 13 amino acids long. Trimming left V 2 bases short and J 3 bases short, with 4 bases between. Germline V gene sequence: CDR1 MRHNA, CDR2 SNTAGT. The DNA for the CDR3 is TGTGCCAGCAGTGACGAGTACACCGGGGAGCTGTTTTTT. Translating gives CASSDEYTGELFF.

The chain employs TRBV4-2 and TRBJ2-5, with a weak D call TRBD1 (5 bases). In germline, CDR1 is LGHNA, CDR2 YNFKEQ. The CDR3 totals 16 residues. Trimming stripped 0 bases from V and 5 bases from J, with 16 bases between. The CDR3 nucleotides are TGTGCCAGCAGCCAAGATCTCCGGCAGGGCTGGGAGACCCAGTACTTC. Its protein product is CASSQDLRQGWETQYF.

This chain uses TRBV29-1 with TRBJ2-1; 8 bases map to TRBD2. The CDR3 covers 16 residues. Germline values: CDR1 SQVTM, CDR2 ANQGSEA. J lost 5 bases, V lost 4 bases, and 13 bases had no gene match. CDR3 in DNA: TGCAGCGTTGTCCTACTAGCGGCCCTACATGACAATGAGCAGTTCTTC. It codes for CSVVLLAALHDNEQFF.

V is TRBV3-1 (or the pseudogene TRBV3-2) and J is TRBJ2-1; 10 nucleotides align to TRBD2. Germline V lookup: CDR1 LGHDT, CDR2 YNNKEL (reference sequence). The CDR3 runs to 15 residues. J was trimmed by 8 bases and V by 3 bases; bases with no gene match: 7. The CDR3 DNA reads TGTGCCAGCAGCCAGGGGGCTAGCGGGAGCTATGAGCAGTTCTTC. The encoded protein is CASSQGASGSYEQFF.

The chain carries TRBV3-1 (or the pseudogene TRBV3-2) and TRBJ2-5; unclear D gene. Trimming pared 0 bases from V and 3 bases from J, leaving 8 bases between. The CDR3 contains 14 residues. Germline V CDR1 and CDR2: LGHDT, YNNKEL (reference sequence). CDR3 protein: CASSQEEIKETQYF. The DNA of the CDR3 is TGTGCCAGCAGCCAAGAGGAGATAAAAGAGACCCAGTACTTC.

The gene calls are TRBV28 and TRBJ1-2, with D possibly matching TRBD1 (5 bases). The length of the CDR3 is 17 residues. CDR1 is MDHEN and CDR2 is SYDVKM in the germline V gene. Trimming removed 7 bases at V and 4 bases at J, with 25 bases between. CDR3 protein: CASTQGGGLLASYGYTF. The CDR3 DNA is TGTGCCAGCACCCAGGGTGGTGGTCTCTTGGCCTCCTATGGCTACACCTTC.

The rearrangement uses TRBV28 and TRBJ2-3; D uncertain. With 3 bases removed from V and 2 bases from J, the gap between germline ends came to 12 bases. The CDR3 has 15 amino acids. Germline CDR1 reads MDHEN; CDR2 reads SYDVKM. The CDR3 here is CASSLGDQDTDTQYF. The CDR3 DNA reads as TGTGCCAGCAGTTTGGGTGATCAGGACACAGATACGCAGTATTTT.

This chain joins TRBV12-3 or TRBV12-4 and TRBJ1-1; D remains unclear. V lost 2 bases and J lost 1, with 5 bases in between. The CDR3 loop spans 13 amino acids. CDR3 nucleotide sequence: TGTGCCAGCAGTTTACGACAGAACACTGAAGCTTTCTTT. As protein: CASSLRQNTEAFF.

The genes are TRBV28 and TRBJ2-5; 7 positions match TRBD2. The V and J ends lost 4 bases and 4 bases, in that order; junction bases with no gene match: 0. The germline gives CDR1 MDHEN, CDR2 SYDVKM. This CDR3 contains 12 residues. The CDR3 sequence is CASSWGGETQYF. DNA of the CDR3: TGTGCCAGCAGTTGGGGGGGAGAGACCCAGTACTTC.

The chain employs TRBV7-9 and TRBJ2-3; 13 nucleotides line up with TRBD2. From germline, CDR1 is SEHNR and CDR2 FQNEAQ (reference sequence). The CDR3 runs to 16 residues. V lost 7 bases and J lost 6; bases outside the gene matches: 10. CDR3: CASNPGLAGAGDTQYF. In DNA, the CDR3 is TGTGCCAGCAACCCTGGACTAGCGGGAGCGGGGGATACGCAGTATTTT.

The genes are TRBV24-1 and TRBJ1-1, with 10 bases that match TRBD1. Unmatched junction bases numbered 2, after V lost 5 bases and J lost 0 bases. Germline loops: CDR1 KGHDR, CDR2 SFDVKD. There are 15 residues in the CDR3. For the CDR3, the DNA is TGTGCCACCAGTGGCGGACAGGGGGTGAACACTGAAGCTTTCTTT. Residues: CATSGGQGVNTEAFF.

The CDR3 bases are TGTGCCAGCAGTACGGTGGGGGGAATTCGACAGCCCCAGCATTTT. Translation: CASSTVGGIRQPQHF. V gene TRBV27 combines with J gene TRBJ1-5, with TRBD1 as a possible D gene (5 bases). V lost 5 bases, J lost 7 bases, and 18 bases lay in between. Germline V lookup: CDR1 MNHEY, CDR2 SMNVEV (reference sequence). The CDR3 is 15 amino acids.

This rearrangement joins TRBV12-3 or TRBV12-4 to TRBJ1-2; tentatively, D is TRBD1 (6 bases). CDR3 length: 12 residues. The V gene lost 6 bases and the J gene lost 7 bases, with 12 bases spanning the gap. The DNA of the CDR3 is TGTGCCAGCAGCCCCACAGGGTTTGGCTACACCTTC. This sequence encodes CASSPTGFGYTF.

The V and J genes are TRBV21-1 and TRBJ1-5; TRBD1 is the table's D call, not checked against the DNA. TRBV21-1 is termed a pseudogene. The CDR3 sequence is 16 residues long. The DNA for the CDR3 is TGTGCCAGCAGCGACCAGCAGGGGGTAATTGCTCAGCCCCAGCATTTT. As protein: CASSDQQGVIAQPQHF.

V gene TRBV15 combines with J gene TRBJ2-1, with TRBD2 identical over 7 bases. V shed 1 base, J shed 3 bases, and the junction held 12 bases outside the gene matches. This CDR3 spans 18 amino acids. CDR1 is LNHNV, CDR2 YYDKDF, per germline (reference sequence). CDR3 nucleotide sequence: TGTGCCACCAGCAGAGGAAACACTGTAGCGGGCAACTACAATGAGCAGTTCTTC. This translates into CATSRGNTVAGNYNEQFF.

V and J are TRBV3-1 (or the pseudogene TRBV3-2) and TRBJ1-1; D perhaps matches TRBD1 (5 bases). This CDR3 region has 14 residues. Trimming left V 3 bases short and J 3 bases short, with 11 bases between. In germline, CDR1 is LGHDT, CDR2 YNNKEL (reference sequence). The CDR3 loop reads CASSHSGWYTEAFF. The CDR3 bases are TGTGCCAGCAGCCATTCAGGGTGGTACACTGAAGCTTTCTTT.